The rows below give T cell receptor beta chains drawn from one sample of a study of T cells in tumors after PD-1 blockade. The protocol was immunoSEQ multiplex PCR, while the TCRdb copy is restricted to in-frame clones and leaves out a portion. The sample carries roughly 8,500 clones, approximately 70% recorded once. The sequencing used tumor tissue, collected after anti-PD-1 treatment. The receptors were sampled from a human donor with basal cell carcinoma. CDR3s include the opening cysteine and the closing phenylalanine or tryptophan. The D gene is left open where the match is weak. The listing skips clone size in some rows; elsewhere it reads once, few, many or a size class.

CDR3	DNA	D	size	V	J
CASRSDTYNEQFF	TGCGCCAGCAGATCCGACACATACAATGAGCAGTTCTTC	NA	NA	TRBV5-1	TRBJ2-1
CASRARNTEAFF	TGTGCCAGCAGGGCAAGGAACACTGAAGCTTTCTTT	NA	NA	TRBV27	TRBJ1-1
CASSLLRGYNEQFF	TGTGCCAGCAGTTTATTGAGGGGGTACAATGAGCAGTTCTTC	NA	NA	TRBV28	TRBJ2-1
CASSVGGTGLAYEQYF	TGTGCCAGCAGCGTAGGGGGGACAGGTTTGGCCTACGAGCAGTACTTC	TRBD1	NA	TRBV9	TRBJ2-7
CASSELGSGSNQPQHF	TGTGCCAGCAGTGAACTTGGATCGGGAAGCAATCAGCCCCAGCATTTT	NA	few	TRBV6-1	TRBJ1-5
CASGLGTGASGNTIYF	TGTGCTAGTGGTTTGGGAACCGGGGCCTCTGGAAACACCATATATTTT	NA	NA	TRBV12-5	TRBJ1-3
CASSFGRGGQETQYF	TGTGCCAGCAGCTTTGGGCGGGGGGGCCAAGAGACCCAGTACTTC	TRBD2	NA	TRBV7-6	TRBJ2-5
CASSRGTGAYEQYF	TGTGCCAGCAGCAGGGGGACAGGAGCCTACGAGCAGTACTTC	TRBD1	NA	TRBV6-6	TRBJ2-7
CASSEYRFGNEKLFF	TGTGCCAGCAGTGAATACAGATTCGGGAATGAAAAACTGTTTTTT	NA	NA	TRBV25-1	TRBJ1-4
CASSLSGDHGYTF	TGTGCCAGCAGCTTGTCCGGGGACCATGGCTACACCTTC	NA	NA	TRBV5-5	TRBJ1-2